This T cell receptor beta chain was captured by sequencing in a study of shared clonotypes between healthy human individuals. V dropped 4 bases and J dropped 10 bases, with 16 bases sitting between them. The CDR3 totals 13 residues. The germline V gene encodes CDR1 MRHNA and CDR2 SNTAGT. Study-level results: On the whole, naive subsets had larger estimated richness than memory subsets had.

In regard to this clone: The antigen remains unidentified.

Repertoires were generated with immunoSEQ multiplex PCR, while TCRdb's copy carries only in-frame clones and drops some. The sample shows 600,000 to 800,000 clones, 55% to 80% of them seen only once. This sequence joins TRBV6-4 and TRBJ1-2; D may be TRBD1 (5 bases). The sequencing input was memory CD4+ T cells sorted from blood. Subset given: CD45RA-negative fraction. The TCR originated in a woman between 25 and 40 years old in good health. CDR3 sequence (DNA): TGTGCCAGCAGTGCGACCGGGGCACACCTCTACACCTTC. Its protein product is CASSATGAHLYTF.